The 20 T cell receptor beta chains in this list originate from one sample, sequenced in a study of cytomegalovirus exposure and HLA in healthy donors (dated by TCRdb to about 2017). Libraries were made using the immunoSEQ multiplex PCR assay. For the multiplex PCR, a mixture combining 60 forward primers for TCR Vbeta segments and 13 reverse primers for TCR Jbeta segments was used. The source is immuneACCESS, and TCRdb retained only in-frame sequences with V and J called. Part of the clones is not carried over; for the studies checked, unresolved V genes explain less than half of this, and the remainder is unexplained. Counted in this sample were approximately 130,000 clones; 70% to 90% of them appeared once. Of the sample, around 1.7% is held by the ten largest clones. Source material: PBMCs. These receptors originate from a boy aged 5 to 17 in good health and CMV-seronegative.

This chain connects TRBV27 to TRBJ2-7, with TRBD1 identical over 8 bases. The trim removed 3 bases at V and 3 bases at J, leaving 1 base unmatched. The germline V gene encodes CDR1 MNHEY and CDR2 SMNVEV (reference sequence). The CDR3 contains 13 residues. This CDR3 reads CASSFTGGYEQYF. CDR3 coding DNA: TGTGCCAGCAGTTTCACAGGGGGCTACGAGCAGTACTTC.

The chain combines TRBV5-1 with TRBJ1-2; TRBD1 is a possible D gene (6 bases). CDR1 is SGHRS, CDR2 YFSETQ, per germline. V was trimmed by 4 bases and J by 3 bases, leaving 10 bases between them. The CDR3 covers 13 residues. DNA of the CDR3: TGCGCCAGCAGCCTCTACAGGGACTATGGCTACACCTTC. Amino acids: CASSLYRDYGYTF.

This chain joins TRBV2 and TRBJ1-5; possibly TRBD2 for D (6 bases). The J call may not be correct, given that the DNA end is closer to TRBJ2-3. Germline V gives CDR1 SNHLY, CDR2 FYNNEI. CDR3 length: 14 amino acids. This CDR3 is CASRRTGTGEPQYF. DNA of the CDR3: TGTGCCAGCAGACGCACCGGGACTGGAGAGCCCCAGTATTTT.

The rearrangement links TRBV9 to TRBJ2-7, with D maybe TRBD1 (5 bases). Germline V gives CDR1 SGDLS, CDR2 YYNGEE. There are 13 residues in the CDR3. V was clipped by 2 bases and J by 7 bases, with 13 bases between them. The DNA of the CDR3 is TGTGCCAGCAGCGTGAGGCCAGGGTTTGAGCAGTACTTC. Encoded protein: CASSVRPGFEQYF.

Regarding this clone: One junction end disagrees with the germline gene, perhaps due to a read error. The chain recombines TRBV7-9 with TRBJ2-5; 7 bases map to TRBD2. Germline V gives CDR1 SEHNR, CDR2 FQNEAQ (reference sequence). The CDR3 has 16 residues. In DNA form, the CDR3 reads TGTTCCAGCAGCTTAGGTATTGGGACTATTCAAGAGACCCAGTACTTC. This sequence encodes CSSSLGIGTIQETQYF.

This clone was detected a few times. V usage is TRBV10-3 and J usage is TRBJ1-3; no reliable D call. Germline values: CDR1 ENHRY, CDR2 SYGVKD. The CDR3 is made up of 12 amino acids. CDR3 sequence: CATGGSGNTIYF. In nucleotides, the CDR3 is TGTGCGACTGGCGGTAGTGGAAACACCATATATTTT.

CDR3 protein: CASSSPGEGTGELFF. In DNA form, the CDR3 reads TGCGCCAGCAGCTCCCCCGGCGAGGGTACCGGGGAGCTGTTTTTT. The V gene is TRBV5-1, the J gene TRBJ2-2; perhaps TRBD2 as D (5 bases). Trimming cost V 3 bases and J 5 bases, with 14 bases left between them. The CDR3 runs 15 residues. Germline assignment: CDR1 SGHRS and CDR2 YFSETQ.

The chain links TRBV14 to TRBJ2-3; perhaps TRBD2 as D (5 bases). V was clipped by 0 bases and J by 2 bases, with 12 bases between them. This CDR3 is built from 16 residues. Looked up from germline, CDR1 is SGHDN and CDR2 is FVKESK. The CDR3 DNA reads TGTGCCAGCAGCCAAGAGGCAGGCGACTACACAGATACGCAGTATTTT. As protein: CASSQEAGDYTDTQYF.

For this clone: Relative to the germline gene, one junction end is altered; a read error may explain this. The genes are TRBV7-9 and TRBJ2-1; no reliable D call. The germline V gene encodes CDR1 SEHNR and CDR2 FQNEAQ (reference sequence). The CDR3 extends over 14 amino acids. The CDR3 nucleotides are TGTTCCAGCAGCTTCACTTCTAGCTACAATGAGCAGTTCTTC. Its protein product is CSSSFTSSYNEQFF.

The V gene is TRBV19, the J gene TRBJ1-1, with TRBD1 as a possible D gene (5 bases). The V end lost 5 bases, the J end lost 7 bases, and 17 bases lay between the germline ends. The CDR3 totals 14 residues. CDR1 is LNHDA and CDR2 is SQIVND in the germline V gene (reference sequence). CDR3 sequence: CASSPWGERNEAFF. DNA for the CDR3: TGTGCCAGTAGTCCGTGGGGGGAGCGAAATGAAGCTTTCTTT. The full variable domain, in which reference TRBV19 and TRBJ1-1 provide the parts outside the CDR3, is DGGITQSPKYLFRKEGQNVTLSCEQNLNHDAMYWYRQDPGQGLRLIYYSQIVNDFQKGDIAEGYSVSREKKESFPLTVTSAQKNPTAFYLCASSPWGERNEAFFGQGTRLTVV.

The V gene is TRBV13, the J gene TRBJ2-2, with TRBD2 matching 14 bases. The CDR3 extends over 17 amino acids. The ends lost 4 bases at V and 6 bases at J; junction bases unmatched: 7. Germline CDR1 PRHDT, CDR2 FYEKMQ (reference sequence). Here the CDR3 reads CASSSIPGLAGAGELFF. CDR3 in DNA: TGTGCCAGCAGCTCGATCCCGGGACTAGCGGGAGCCGGGGAGCTGTTTTTT.

The J gene is TRBJ2-1, the V gene TRBV27; D perhaps matches TRBD2 (6 bases). CDR1 MNHEY and CDR2 SMNVEV come from the germline V gene (reference sequence). This CDR3 region has 15 residues. The ends were cut back, 5 bases at V and 6 bases at J, with 17 bases in the middle. For the CDR3, the DNA is TGTGCCAGCAGTGCACCTGGTGGGGGGAGCAATGAGCAGTTCTTC. Translating it yields CASSAPGGGSNEQFF.

The chain links TRBV5-1 to TRBJ2-7; D perhaps matches TRBD1 (6 bases). This CDR3 has 13 amino acids. Trimming removed 4 bases from V and 3 bases from J, with 11 bases in between. Germline CDR1 SGHRS, CDR2 YFSETQ. CDR3 sequence: CASSLGQNYEQYF. CDR3 nucleotide sequence: TGCGCCAGCAGCCTTGGACAGAACTACGAGCAGTACTTC. Together with reference TRBV5-1 and TRBJ2-7, the CDR3 gives the full variable domain: KAGVTQTPRYLIKTRGQQVTLSCSPISGHRSVSWYQQTPGQGLQFLFEYFSETQRNKGNFPGRFSGRQFSNSRSEMNVSTLELGDSALYLCASSLGQNYEQYFGPGTRLTVT.

This clone was counted once. V gene TRBV9 combines with J gene TRBJ1-5, with 8 bases matching TRBD1. Germline CDR1 and CDR2: SGDLS and YYNGEE. The junction had 4 bases not matched to a gene; V was cut back by 0 bases and J by 5 bases. The CDR3 totals 15 residues. The chain's CDR3 is CASSVGQGADQPQHF. CDR3 in DNA: TGTGCCAGCAGCGTAGGGCAGGGGGCGGATCAGCCCCAGCATTTT.

This clone has a single count. One end of the junction does not line up with germline, which may come from a read error. The rearrangement joins TRBV6-1 to TRBJ2-1; 10 nucleotides agree with TRBD2. This CDR3 spans 16 amino acids. CDR1 is MNHNS, CDR2 SASEGT, per germline. The DNA for the CDR3 is TGTGCCAGCAGTCAAGCCTCAAGCGGGGGGGCAAATGAGCAGTTCTTC. Protein sequence: CASSQASSGGANEQFF.

This chain uses TRBV6-5 with TRBJ1-1; TRBD1 matches 7 bases. V was clipped by 7 bases and J by 0 bases; unmatched bases: 5. Germline V gene lookup returns CDR1 MNHEY and CDR2 SVGAGI. This CDR3 has 14 residues. CDR3 DNA: TGTGCCAGCACTAAGACAGGGTTGAACACTGAAGCTTTCTTT. It codes for CASTKTGLNTEAFF.

The chain couples TRBV6-1 to TRBJ2-7; 9 nucleotides line up with TRBD2. The CDR3 loop spans 16 amino acids. Germline V lookup: CDR1 MNHNS, CDR2 SASEGT. V lost 0 bases to trimming and J lost 7 bases; unmatched junction nucleotides: 10. Here the CDR3 reads CASSEAAGTSSWEQYF. CDR3 coding DNA: TGTGCCAGCAGTGAAGCAGCCGGGACTAGCTCCTGGGAGCAGTACTTC.

The CDR3 loop reads CASSDLADRATDTQYF. Written as DNA, the CDR3 is TGTGCCAGCAGTGACCTTGCGGACAGAGCCACAGATACGCAGTATTTT. The V and J genes are TRBV6-4 and TRBJ2-3, with D possibly TRBD1 on 6 matching bases. Germline assignment: CDR1 MRHNA and CDR2 SNTAGT. V lost 2 bases and J lost 2, with 14 bases in between. This CDR3 spans 16 amino acids.

The chain recombines TRBV5-1 with TRBJ1-6, with TRBD1 matching over 8 bases. After removal of 3 bases from V and 7 bases from J, the junction contained 6 bases not matched to a gene. The CDR3 is 15 residues long. The germline gives CDR1 SGHRS, CDR2 YFSETQ. The CDR3 DNA reads TGCGCCAGCAGCTCGACCGGACAGGGAAATTCACCCCTCCACTTT. This gives the protein CASSSTGQGNSPLHF.

The chain recombines TRBV19 with TRBJ2-7; tentatively, D is TRBD1 (6 bases). This CDR3 region has 16 residues. Germline V gene lookup returns CDR1 LNHDA and CDR2 SQIVND (reference sequence). Between the trimmed V and J ends, which lost 2 bases and 0 bases, there was a span of 14 bases. The CDR3 sequence is CASSINRENPSYEQYF. For the CDR3, the DNA is TGTGCCAGTAGTATAAACAGGGAAAACCCCTCCTACGAGCAGTACTTC.